A selection of T cell receptor beta chains follows, all from one sample in a study of cytomegalovirus exposure and HLA in healthy donors. Libraries were prepared by immunoSEQ multiplex PCR; TCRdb keeps only in-frame clonotypes and omits some of them. The table lists roughly 140,000 clones, 80% of them singletons. Specimen: PBMCs. These receptors all come from a male donor in good health and CMV-seronegative. The CDR3 runs from the conserved cysteine through the conserved F or W. A D gene is named only where the DNA matches it firmly. Some rows mark clone size as missing; the rest say once, few, many or name a class of expanded clone.

d_call j_call v_call cdr3_length clone_size cdr3_nt cdr3_aa
TRBD2 TRBJ2-5 TRBV9 17 . TGTGCCAGCAGCGTAGCCCCCAGAGCGGGGGGGCAAGAGACCCAGTACTTC CASSVAPRAGGQETQYF
. TRBJ1-5 TRBV28 13 few TGTGCCAGCAGTTTCAACAGGGATCAGCCCCAGCATTTT CASSFNRDQPQHF
. TRBJ1-5 TRBV7-2 14 once TGTGCCAGCAGCTTAATGGCAGGGAATCAGCCCCAGCATTTT CASSLMAGNQPQHF
. TRBJ2-5 TRBV29-1 13 . TGCAGCGTTGGTGGACAGAGACAAGAGACCCAGTACTTC CSVGGQRQETQYF
TRBD1 TRBJ1-2 TRBV6-1 15 . TGTGCCAGCAGTGAAATAGGACAGGGGACCTATGGCTACACCTTC CASSEIGQGTYGYTF
. TRBJ2-4 TRBV15 15 . TGTGCCACCAGCAGAGGTGGAGGAGCCAAAAACATTCAGTACTTC CATSRGGGAKNIQYF
TRBD1 TRBJ1-1 TRBV4-3 13 . TGCGCCAGCAGCCGAGGACAGGGCACTGAAGCTTTCTTT CASSRGQGTEAFF
. TRBJ1-5 TRBV2 14 . TGTGCCAGCAGTGGGCAGGGGCTAAATCAGCCCCAGCATTTT CASSGQGLNQPQHF
TRBD1 TRBJ1-2 TRBV5-6 14 . TGTGCCAGCAGCTTACTACAGGGGGCCGGTGGCTACACCTTC CASSLLQGAGGYTF
. TRBJ1-1 TRBV4-2 15 . TGTGCCAGCAGCCAAGACAGGTTCGTGGGCACTGAAGCTTTCTTT CASSQDRFVGTEAFF
. TRBJ2-6 TRBV19 14 . TGTGCCAGTAGTAACCGCGACAGAGCCAACGTCCTGACTTTC CASSNRDRANVLTF
. TRBJ1-4 TRBV28 11 . TGTGCCAGCAGGTCAGGGAACGTACTGTTTTTT CASRSGNVLFF
. TRBJ1-3 TRBV5-5 15 . TGTGCCAGCAGCCCATCGACGGGGTCTGGAAACACCATATATTTT CASSPSTGSGNTIYF
. TRBJ2-5 TRBV5-1 14 . TGCGCCAGCAGCCCCCCCTCTCGGTGGGAGACCCAGTACTTC CASSPPSRWETQYF
TRBD1 TRBJ2-2 TRBV11-3 17 . TGTGCCAGCAGCCGTCCCGGGACAGGGGGAAGCACCGGGGAGCTGTTTTTT CASSRPGTGGSTGELFF
TRBD1 TRBJ1-2 TRBV16 14 . TGTGCCAGCAGCCAATCGGGGGGACAGGAGGACTACACCTTC CASSQSGGQEDYTF
TRBD1 TRBJ1-1 TRBV30 13 . TGTGCCTGGAGTGTACGCGAGGGGGCTCAAGCTTTCTTT CAWSVREGAQAFF
. TRBJ2-1 TRBV5-4 15 few TGTGCCAGCAGCTTGACCGGACAGTCCTACAATGAGCAGTTCTTC CASSLTGQSYNEQFF
. TRBJ2-1 TRBV2 14 . TGTGCCAGCAGTGAACAGGGGCAGAGTAATGAGCAGTTCTTC CASSEQGQSNEQFF